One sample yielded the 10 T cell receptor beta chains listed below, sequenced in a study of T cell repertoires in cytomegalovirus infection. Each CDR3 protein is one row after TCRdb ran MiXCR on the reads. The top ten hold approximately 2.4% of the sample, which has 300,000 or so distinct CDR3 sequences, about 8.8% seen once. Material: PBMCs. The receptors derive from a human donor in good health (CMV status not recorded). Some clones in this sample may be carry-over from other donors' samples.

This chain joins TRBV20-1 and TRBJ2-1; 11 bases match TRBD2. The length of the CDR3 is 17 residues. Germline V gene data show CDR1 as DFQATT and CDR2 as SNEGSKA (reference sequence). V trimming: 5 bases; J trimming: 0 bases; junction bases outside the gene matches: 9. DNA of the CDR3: TGCAGTGCTGTACTAGCGGGGGCTAAGGGCTCCTACAATGAGCAGTTCTTC. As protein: CSAVLAGAKGSYNEQFF.

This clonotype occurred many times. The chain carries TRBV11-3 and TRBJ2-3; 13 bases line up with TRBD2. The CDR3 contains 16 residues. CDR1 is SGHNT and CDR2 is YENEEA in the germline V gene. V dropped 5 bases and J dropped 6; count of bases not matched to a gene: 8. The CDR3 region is CASSRRTSGGVDTQYF. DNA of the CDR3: TGTGCCAGCAGCCGGCGGACTAGCGGGGGAGTGGATACGCAGTATTTT.

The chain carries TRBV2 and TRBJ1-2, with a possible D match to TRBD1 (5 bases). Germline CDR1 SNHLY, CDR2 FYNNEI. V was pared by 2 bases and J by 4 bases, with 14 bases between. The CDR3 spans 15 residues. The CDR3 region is CASSEPDRDLYGYTF. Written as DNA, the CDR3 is TGTGCCAGCAGTGAACCCGATCGGGACCTCTATGGCTACACCTTC.

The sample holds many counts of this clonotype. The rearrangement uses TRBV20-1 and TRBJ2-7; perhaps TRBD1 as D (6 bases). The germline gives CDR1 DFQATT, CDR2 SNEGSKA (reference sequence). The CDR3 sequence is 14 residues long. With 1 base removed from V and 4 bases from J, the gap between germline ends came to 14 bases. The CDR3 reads CSARAAVQGYEQYF. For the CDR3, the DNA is TGCAGTGCTAGAGCTGCCGTACAGGGTTACGAGCAGTACTTC.

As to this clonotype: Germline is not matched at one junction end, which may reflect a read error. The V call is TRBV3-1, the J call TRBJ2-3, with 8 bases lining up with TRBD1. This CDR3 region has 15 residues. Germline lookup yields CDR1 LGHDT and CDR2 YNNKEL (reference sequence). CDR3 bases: TGTGCCAGCAGCCACGACAGGGGTAGCACAGATACGCAGTACTTT. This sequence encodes CASSHDRGSTDTQYF.

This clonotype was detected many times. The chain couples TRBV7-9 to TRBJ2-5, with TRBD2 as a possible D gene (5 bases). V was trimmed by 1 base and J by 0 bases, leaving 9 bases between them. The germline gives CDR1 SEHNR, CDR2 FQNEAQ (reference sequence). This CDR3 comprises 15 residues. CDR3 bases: TGTGCCAGCAGCTTAGGTTCCGGGGACCAAGAGACCCAGTACTTC. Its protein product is CASSLGSGDQETQYF.

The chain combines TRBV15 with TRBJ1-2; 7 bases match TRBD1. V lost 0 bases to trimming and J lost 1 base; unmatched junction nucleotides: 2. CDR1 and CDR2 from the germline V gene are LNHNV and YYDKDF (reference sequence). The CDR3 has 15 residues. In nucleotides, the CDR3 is TGTGCCACCAGCAGAGAGGGACAGCATAACTATGGCTACACCTTC. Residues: CATSREGQHNYGYTF. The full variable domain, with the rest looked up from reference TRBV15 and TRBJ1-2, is DAMVIQNPRYQVTQFGKPVTLSCSQTLNHNVMYWYQQKSSQAPKLLFHYYDKDFNNEADTPDNFQSRRPNTSFCFLDIRSPGLGDTAMYLCATSREGQHNYGYTFGSGTRLTVV.

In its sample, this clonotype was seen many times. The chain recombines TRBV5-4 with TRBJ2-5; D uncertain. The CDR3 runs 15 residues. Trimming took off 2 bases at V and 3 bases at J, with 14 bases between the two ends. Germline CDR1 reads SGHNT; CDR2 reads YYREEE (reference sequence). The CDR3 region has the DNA TGTGCCAGCAGCTTCTCCAGCCGTTACGAAGAGACCCAGTACTTC. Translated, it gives CASSFSSRYEETQYF.

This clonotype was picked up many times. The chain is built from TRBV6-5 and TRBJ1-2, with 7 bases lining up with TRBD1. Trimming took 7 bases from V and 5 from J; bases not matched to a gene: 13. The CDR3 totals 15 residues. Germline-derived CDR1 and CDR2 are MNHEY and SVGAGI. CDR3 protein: CASNPSTGRIYGYTF. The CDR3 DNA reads TGTGCCAGCAACCCGTCGACAGGGAGAATTTATGGCTACACCTTC.

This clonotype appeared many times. CDR3 DNA sequence: TGTGCCAGCAGCCCTGATTCAGGGGGGCGCGAGACTGAAGCTTTCTTT. This gives the protein CASSPDSGGRETEAFF. The gene calls are TRBV7-9 and TRBJ1-1; 7 bases line up with TRBD1. CDR3 length: 16 residues. V shed 5 bases, J shed 5 bases, and the junction held 14 bases outside the gene matches. Germline V CDR1 and CDR2: SEHNR, FQNEAQ (reference sequence).